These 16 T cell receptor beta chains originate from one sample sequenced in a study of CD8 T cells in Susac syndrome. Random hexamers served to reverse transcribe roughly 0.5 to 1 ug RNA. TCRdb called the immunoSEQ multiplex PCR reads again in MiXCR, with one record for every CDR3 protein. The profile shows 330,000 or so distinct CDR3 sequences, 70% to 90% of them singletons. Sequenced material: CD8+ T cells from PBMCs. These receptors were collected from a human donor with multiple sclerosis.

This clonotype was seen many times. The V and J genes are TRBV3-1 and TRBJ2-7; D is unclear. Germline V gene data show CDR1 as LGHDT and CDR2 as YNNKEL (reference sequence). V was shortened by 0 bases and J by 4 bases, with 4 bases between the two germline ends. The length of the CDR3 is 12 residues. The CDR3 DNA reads TGTGCCAGCAGCCAAGATGGGTACGAGCAGTACTTC. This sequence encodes CASSQDGYEQYF.

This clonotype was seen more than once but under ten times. CDR3 loop: CASSLGSGATAVDYTF. The CDR3 DNA is TGTGCCAGTAGCCTAGGGAGTGGCGCCACCGCAGTAGACTACACCTTC. The chain links TRBV19 to TRBJ1-2; the D is unclear. Germline assignment: CDR1 LNHDA and CDR2 SQIVND (reference sequence). CDR3 length: 16 amino acids. V was cut by 6 bases and J by 10 bases, with 27 bases left in between.

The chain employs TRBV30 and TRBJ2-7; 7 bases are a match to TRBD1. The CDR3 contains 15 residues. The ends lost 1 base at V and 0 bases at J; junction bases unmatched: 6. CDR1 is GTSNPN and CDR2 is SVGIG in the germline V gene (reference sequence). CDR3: CAWSEGGHPSYEQYF. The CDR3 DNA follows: TGTGCCTGGAGTGAAGGGGGCCATCCCTCCTACGAGCAGTACTTC.

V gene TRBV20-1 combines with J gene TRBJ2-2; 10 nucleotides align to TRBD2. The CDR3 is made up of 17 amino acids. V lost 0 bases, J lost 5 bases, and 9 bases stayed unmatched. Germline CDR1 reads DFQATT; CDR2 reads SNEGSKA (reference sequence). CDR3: CSARDLELAGDTGELFF. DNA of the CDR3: TGCAGTGCTAGAGATTTGGAGCTAGCGGGAGATACCGGGGAGCTGTTTTTT.

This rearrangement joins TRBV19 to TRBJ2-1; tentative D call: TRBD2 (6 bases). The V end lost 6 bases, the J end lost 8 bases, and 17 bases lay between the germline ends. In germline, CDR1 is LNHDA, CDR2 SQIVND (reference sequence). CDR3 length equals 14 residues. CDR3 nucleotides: TGTGCCAGTAGCACAGCGCGGGGCGCGGATGAGCAGTTCTTC. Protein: CASSTARGADEQFF.

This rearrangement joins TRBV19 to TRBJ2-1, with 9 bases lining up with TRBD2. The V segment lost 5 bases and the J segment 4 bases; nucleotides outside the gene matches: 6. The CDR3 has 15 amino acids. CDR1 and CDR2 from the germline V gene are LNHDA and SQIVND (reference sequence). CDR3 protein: CASSLTSGNYNEQFF. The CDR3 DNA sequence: TGTGCCAGTAGTTTGACTAGCGGAAATTACAATGAGCAGTTCTTC.

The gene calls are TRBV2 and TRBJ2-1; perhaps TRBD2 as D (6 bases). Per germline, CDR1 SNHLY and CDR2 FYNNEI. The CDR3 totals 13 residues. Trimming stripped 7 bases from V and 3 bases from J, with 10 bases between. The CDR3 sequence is CASTDGGYNEQFF. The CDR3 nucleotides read TGTGCCAGCACCGACGGGGGCTACAATGAGCAGTTCTTC.

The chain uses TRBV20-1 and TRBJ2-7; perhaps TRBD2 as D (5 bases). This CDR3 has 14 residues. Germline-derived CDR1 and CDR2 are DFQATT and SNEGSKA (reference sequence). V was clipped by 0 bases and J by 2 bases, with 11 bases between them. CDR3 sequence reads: CSARDVEAAYEQYF. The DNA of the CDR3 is TGCAGTGCTAGAGATGTAGAAGCGGCCTACGAGCAGTACTTC.

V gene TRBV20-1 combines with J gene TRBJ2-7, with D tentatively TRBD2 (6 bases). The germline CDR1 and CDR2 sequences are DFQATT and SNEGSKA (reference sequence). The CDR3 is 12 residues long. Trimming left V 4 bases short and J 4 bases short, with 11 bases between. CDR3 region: CSANMGLYEQYF. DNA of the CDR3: TGCAGTGCTAATATGGGACTGTACGAGCAGTACTTC.

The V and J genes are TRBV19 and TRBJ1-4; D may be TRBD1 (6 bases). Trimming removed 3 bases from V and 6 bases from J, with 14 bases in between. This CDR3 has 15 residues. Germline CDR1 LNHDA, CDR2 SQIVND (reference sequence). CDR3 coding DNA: TGTGCCAGTAGTATCGACAGGAACGAGGATGAAAAACTGTTTTTT. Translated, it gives CASSIDRNEDEKLFF.

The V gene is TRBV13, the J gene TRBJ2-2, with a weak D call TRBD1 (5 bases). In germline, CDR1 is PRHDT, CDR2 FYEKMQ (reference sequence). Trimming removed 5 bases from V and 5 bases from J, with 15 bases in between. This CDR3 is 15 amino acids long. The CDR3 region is CASSRTREGTGELFF. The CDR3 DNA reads TGTGCCAGCAGCAGGACAAGGGAAGGAACCGGGGAGCTGTTTTTT.

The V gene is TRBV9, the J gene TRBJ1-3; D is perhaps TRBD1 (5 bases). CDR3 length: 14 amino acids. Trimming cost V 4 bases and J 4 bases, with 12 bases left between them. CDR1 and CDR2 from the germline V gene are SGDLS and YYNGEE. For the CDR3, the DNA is TGTGCCAGCAGCCCCTCCGGGGCCGGAAACACCATATATTTT. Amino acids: CASSPSGAGNTIYF.

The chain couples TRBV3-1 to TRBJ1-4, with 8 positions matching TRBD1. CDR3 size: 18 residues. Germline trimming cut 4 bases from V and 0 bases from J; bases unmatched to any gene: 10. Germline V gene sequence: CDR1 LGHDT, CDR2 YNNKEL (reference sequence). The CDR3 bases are TGTGCCAGCAGCCCCCTTAGAGGACAGGGATCAACTAATGAAAAACTGTTTTTT. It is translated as CASSPLRGQGSTNEKLFF.

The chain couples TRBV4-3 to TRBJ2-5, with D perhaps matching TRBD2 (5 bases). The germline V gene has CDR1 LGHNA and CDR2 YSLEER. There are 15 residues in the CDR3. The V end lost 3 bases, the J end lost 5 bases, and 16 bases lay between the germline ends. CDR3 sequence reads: CASSQSGVLKETQYF. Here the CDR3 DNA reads TGCGCCAGCAGCCAGTCCGGGGTCCTAAAGGAGACCCAGTACTTC.

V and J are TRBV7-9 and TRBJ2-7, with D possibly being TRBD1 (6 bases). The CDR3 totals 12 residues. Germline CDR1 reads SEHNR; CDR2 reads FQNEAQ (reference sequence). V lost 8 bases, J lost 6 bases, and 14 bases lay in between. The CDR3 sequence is CASRSGQSEQYF. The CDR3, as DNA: TGTGCCAGCCGGTCAGGACAGTCCGAGCAGTACTTC.

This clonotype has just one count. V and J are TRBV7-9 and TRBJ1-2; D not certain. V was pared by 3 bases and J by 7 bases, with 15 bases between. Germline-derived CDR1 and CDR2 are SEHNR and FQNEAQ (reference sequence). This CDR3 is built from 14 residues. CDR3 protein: CASSFGPPTSGYTF. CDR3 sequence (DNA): TGTGCCAGCAGCTTTGGACCTCCCACGTCTGGCTACACCTTC.